These T cell receptor beta chains were read from a single sample in a study of identical twins. TCRdb independently ran MiXCR on the 5' RACE reads; one entry per CDR3 protein. The sample carries approximately 690,000 distinct CDR3 sequences, around 6% recorded once. Material: naive T cells sorted from blood. These receptors all stem from a man between 18 and 35 years old in good health. Each CDR3 is given with its conserved first and last residue.

j_call,v_call,cdr3_aa
TRBJ2-3,TRBV7-2,CASSSWTESTDTQYF
TRBJ2-1,TRBV12-3/TRBV12-4,CASSPRESSYNEQFF
TRBJ2-1,TRBV11-3,CASSPRIGSYNEQFF
TRBJ1-3,TRBV5-1,CASSLEVDSGNTIYF
TRBJ2-3,TRBV6-2/TRBV6-3,CASSYTATSGRADTQYF
TRBJ2-1,TRBV12-3/TRBV12-4,CASSWKGRGETEQFF
TRBJ2-7,TRBV6-5,CASSYSEIAGLGEQYF
TRBJ2-1,TRBV10-3,CAISGTSGRDNEQFF
TRBJ2-1,TRBV7-9,CASSLGGGASSYNEQFF
TRBJ1-2,TRBV29-1,CSVGTGTHGYTF
TRBJ2-7,TRBV20-1,CSARDASGSSHEQYF
TRBJ1-1,TRBV10-3,CAIRDRETPNTEAFF
TRBJ2-7,TRBV6-2/TRBV6-3,CASKEGLAIGEQYF
TRBJ1-1,TRBV5-1,CASSLTQEDTEAFF
TRBJ2-3,TRBV2,CAKSDRTHTDTQYF
TRBJ2-7,TRBV20-1,CSALLAGVNEQYF
TRBJ2-3,TRBV5-1,CASSLGGAVDTQYF
TRBJ2-1,TRBV29-1,CSVEVAGVGRDEQFF
TRBJ2-5,TRBV20-1,CSARGLAGETQYF
TRBJ2-7,TRBV5-1,CASSSWTGFYEQYF
TRBJ1-1,TRBV6-2/TRBV6-3,CASSYLSGTGEAFF
TRBJ2-7,TRBV10-3,CAISAGTYEQYF
TRBJ2-1,TRBV12-3/TRBV12-4,CASSSPNRAPSSYNEQFF
TRBJ2-1,TRBV6-2/TRBV6-3,CASSYSTIRDREQFF
TRBJ2-1,TRBV3-1,CASSQVLRSSYNEQFF
TRBJ2-1,TRBV5-1,CASSLSLSSGRPRNEQFF
TRBJ1-5,TRBV29-1,CSVETAGQPQHF
TRBJ2-1,TRBV5-1,CASSLVAEFYNEQFF
TRBJ2-3,TRBV2,CASRPGQGAKTSSTDTQYF
TRBJ2-2,TRBV12-5,CASGLGAGELFF
TRBJ2-5,TRBV5-1,CASNKGAEETQYF
TRBJ2-5,TRBV7-6,CASSARGGETQYF
TRBJ2-3,TRBV5-1,CASGTGGAGDTQYF
TRBJ2-3,TRBV20-1,CSAWASAGTDTQYF